This T cell receptor (beta chain) was retrieved from a study of vaccination and CD4 T cells after COVID-19. Study in general: A vaccine, either BNT162b2 or mRNA-1273, was given to participants in two doses.

Oncomine TCR Beta short-read sequencing was applied to DNA from cultured CD4+ T cells. Once CD4+ T cells had been cultured, genomic DNA was extracted from them. TCRdb passed the PCR reads through MiXCR, listing each CDR3 protein once. The sample holds about 24,000 distinct CDR3 sequences; 60% are singletons and the top ten take 13%. Germline CDR1 reads LNHDA; CDR2 reads SQIVND (reference sequence). Between the trimmed V and J ends, which lost 6 bases and 3 bases, there was a span of 32 bases. The CDR3 has 20 amino acids. This clonotype was counted between two and nine times. Its antigen is unknown. Regarding treatment: roughly nine-day PBMC culture with coronavirus spike peptide pools or control peptides (ViraFEST assay).

The specimen comprised CD4+ T cells from blood, cultured in vitro, sampled after SARS-CoV-2 vaccination. This TCR derives from a human donor who received a COVID-19 vaccine. The chain couples TRBV19 to TRBJ1-2, with D possibly matching TRBD1 (5 bases). CDR3 in DNA: TGTGCCAGTAGAGTAGCGGGATGGGCGTCCCAGGGAGAGGGGCACTATGGCTACACCTTC. This encodes CASRVAGWASQGEGHYGYTF.